The entry that follows covers one TCR beta chain sequence. No antigen is known for it. After removal of 7 bases from V and 2 bases from J, the junction contained 15 bases not matched to a gene. Germline V gene sequence: CDR1 MDHEN, CDR2 SYDVKM. The CDR3 is 17 amino acids. The entry originates in a study of cytomegalovirus exposure and HLA in healthy donors. Study-wide results and caveats: For TCR beta chains, V- and J-gene trimming was later linked to a missense DCLRE1C variant.

Use of 60 Vbeta and 13 Jbeta primers characterized the PCR. Assay used: immunoSEQ multiplex PCR; TCRdb lists only in-frame clones, some missing. This table has around 76,000 clones, 60% to 85% appearing once. This sequence originates from a man between 40 and 49 years old in good health and CMV-seronegative. Sequenced: PBMCs. The V and J genes are TRBV28 and TRBJ2-7; 9 nucleotides match TRBD2. The CDR3 nucleotides read TGTGCCAGCATGTTAGCCCCACATCTAGCGGGGACCTACGAGCAGTACTTC. It translates to CASMLAPHLAGTYEQYF.